The source of this TCR beta chain is a study of blood T cell repertoires in COVID-19. The protocol was immunoSEQ multiplex PCR, while the TCRdb copy is restricted to in-frame clones and leaves out a portion. This sample has over 150,000 clones; about 86% occur once, and the top ten carry roughly 7%. V lost 4 bases and J lost 8; bases outside the gene matches: 5. The CDR3 consists of 13 residues. Germline CDR1 SGHNT, CDR2 YYREEE (reference sequence). The chain links TRBV5-4 to TRBJ1-3; 8 nucleotides match TRBD1. The sample comprised peripheral blood. This receptor was identified in a man aged 50-59 years with active or convalescent COVID-19. CDR3 DNA sequence: TGTGCCAGCAGCCCAGACAGGGGAGACACCATATATTTT. Protein: CASSPDRGDTIYF.